Included here is one T cell receptor (beta chain) sequence, with context. The data were obtained in a study of blood T cell repertoires in COVID-19. Looking at the study overall: Researchers got acute and convalescent COVID-19 samples from the United States, Italy and Spain. In each case, the material was cDNA or gDNA derived from T cells, B-cell-depleted T cells, or PBMCs.

The CDR3 contains 13 residues. Trimming took off 6 bases at V and 8 bases at J, with 16 bases between the two ends. Germline V gene sequence: CDR1 MNHEY, CDR2 SVGEGT. How the authors handled the data: Amplification of reference gene primers was used by the study to estimate nucleated cell counts. Some clones are missing from TCRdb's copy, which holds only in-frame ones; the method was immunoSEQ multiplex PCR. That table is the source of V, J and clone size, and D and trimming were worked out from the DNA. Of 55,000 to 85,000 clones in the sample, roughly 85% were seen once. Sequenced: peripheral blood. The J gene is TRBJ1-1, the V gene TRBV6-2 or TRBV6-3; a possible D gene is TRBD1 (6 bases). This sequence originates from a human donor in a cohort sampled during active COVID-19. This CDR3 is CASSQDQGWEAFF. The DNA of the CDR3 is TGTGCCAGCAGCCAGGATCAGGGGTGGGAAGCTTTCTTT.